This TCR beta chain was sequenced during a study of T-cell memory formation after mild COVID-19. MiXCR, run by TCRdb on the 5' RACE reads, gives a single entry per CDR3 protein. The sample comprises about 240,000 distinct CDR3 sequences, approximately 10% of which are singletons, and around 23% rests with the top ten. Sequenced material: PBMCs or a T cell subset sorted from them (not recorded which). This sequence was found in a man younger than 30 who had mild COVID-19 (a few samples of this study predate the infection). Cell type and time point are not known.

The CDR3 reads CASSLGYEGQPQHF. The CDR3 DNA reads as TGCGCCAGCTCCCTAGGTTATGAAGGACAGCCCCAGCATTTT. The chain has TRBV5-1 and TRBJ1-5; D call uncertain. The V gene's germline CDR1 is SGHRS and CDR2 YFSETQ. V lost 7 bases and J lost 7, with 18 bases in between. This CDR3 region has 14 residues.